This T cell receptor beta chain was recovered during a study of blood T cell repertoires in COVID-19. At the level of the study: The United States, Italy and Spain supplied acute and convalescent COVID-19 samples. PBMCs, B-cell-depleted T cells, or T cells were the source of the cDNA or gDNA that made up the material.

Germline V gene sequence: CDR1 MNHEY, CDR2 SMNVEV (reference sequence). V was clipped by 4 bases and J by 5 bases; unmatched bases: 6. There are 15 residues in the CDR3. In the source study's methods: Scientists estimated how many nucleated cells there were by amplifying reference gene primers. The table came from immunoSEQ multiplex PCR; TCRdb's copy has only in-frame clones and leaves some out. The V and J calls and clone size are taken from that table; D and trimming were inferred from the DNA. The sample records roughly 290,000 clones, approximately 87% being singletons. Only one count was recorded for this clone.

This TCR derives from a woman in her forties or fifties who had recovered from COVID-19. The rearrangement joins TRBV27 to TRBJ2-7; TRBD2 matches at 12 bases. The sequenced material came from peripheral blood. In nucleotides, the CDR3 is TGTGCCAGCAGTTCTTATGGACTAGCGGGGAACGAGCAGTACTTC. Its translation: CASSSYGLAGNEQYF.